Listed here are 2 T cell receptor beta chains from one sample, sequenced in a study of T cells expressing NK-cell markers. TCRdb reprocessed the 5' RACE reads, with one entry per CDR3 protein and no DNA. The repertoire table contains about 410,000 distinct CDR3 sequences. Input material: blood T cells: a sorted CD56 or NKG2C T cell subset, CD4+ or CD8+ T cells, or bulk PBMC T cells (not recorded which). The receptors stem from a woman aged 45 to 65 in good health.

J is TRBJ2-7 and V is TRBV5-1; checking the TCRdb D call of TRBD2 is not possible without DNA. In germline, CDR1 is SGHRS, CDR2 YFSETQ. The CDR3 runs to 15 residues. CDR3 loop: CASSSGLHISYEQYF.

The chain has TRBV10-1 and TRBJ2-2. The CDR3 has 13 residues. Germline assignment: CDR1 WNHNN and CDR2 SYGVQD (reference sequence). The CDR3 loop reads CASSRRFAGELFF.